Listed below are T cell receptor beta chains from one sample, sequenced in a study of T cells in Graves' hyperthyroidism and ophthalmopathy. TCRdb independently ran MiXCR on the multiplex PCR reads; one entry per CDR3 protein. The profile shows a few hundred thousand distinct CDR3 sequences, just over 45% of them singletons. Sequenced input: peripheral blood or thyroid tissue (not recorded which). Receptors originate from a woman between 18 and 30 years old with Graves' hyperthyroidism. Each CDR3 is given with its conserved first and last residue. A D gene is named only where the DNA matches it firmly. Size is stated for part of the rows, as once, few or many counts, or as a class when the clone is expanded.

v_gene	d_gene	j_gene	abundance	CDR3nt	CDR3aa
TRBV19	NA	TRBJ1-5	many	TGTGCCAGTAGTATTTTTGGTGACGATGGCAATCAGCCCCAGCATTTT	CASSIFGDDGNQPQHF
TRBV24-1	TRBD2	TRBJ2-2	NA	TGTGCCACCAGTGGCCCGGGGACTAGCGGGAGGGCCACCGGGGAGCTGTTTTTT	CATSGPGTSGRATGELFF
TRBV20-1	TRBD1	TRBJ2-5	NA	TGCAGTGCTAGAGGATACGGGACAGGGGGCCAAGAGACCCAGTACTTC	CSARGYGTGGQETQYF
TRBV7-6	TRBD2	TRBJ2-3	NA	TGTGCCAGCAGCTTAGGTGGGCGGGAGTTTCCAGATACGCAGTATTTT	CASSLGGREFPDTQYF
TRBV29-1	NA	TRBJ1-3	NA	TGCAGCCCGGGAGTCTCTGGAAACACCATATATTTT	CSPGVSGNTIYF
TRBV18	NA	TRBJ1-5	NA	TGTGCCAGCTCACCTCTGGCAGAGCAGAATAGCAATCAGCCCCAGCATTTT	CASSPLAEQNSNQPQHF
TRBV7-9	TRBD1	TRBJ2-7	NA	TGTGCCAGCAGCTCGACAGGGTTATACTACAATGAGCAGTACTTC	CASSSTGLYYNEQYF
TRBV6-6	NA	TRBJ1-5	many	TGTGCCAGCAGATATAGCAATCAGCCCCAGCATTTT	CASRYSNQPQHF
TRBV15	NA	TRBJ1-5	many	TGTGCCACCAGCAGAGGTCCGACGGATATCAATCAGCCCCAGCATTTT	CATSRGPTDINQPQHF
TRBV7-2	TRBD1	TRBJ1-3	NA	TGTGCCAGCAGCTTGACAGGGTCCAACACCATATATTTT	CASSLTGSNTIYF
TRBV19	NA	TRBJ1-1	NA	TGTGCCAGTTCGGGGGGCCGGGCTAACACTGAAGCTTTCTTT	CASSGGRANTEAFF
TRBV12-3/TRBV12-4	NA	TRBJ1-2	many	TGTGCCAGCAGTTCCCTTCTAGGACCAAATTATGGCTACACCTTC	CASSSLLGPNYGYTF
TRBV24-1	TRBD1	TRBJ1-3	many	TGTGCCACCAGTGATACGGAGGGGGCGAGGGGAAACACCATATATTTT	CATSDTEGARGNTIYF
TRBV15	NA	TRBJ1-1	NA	TGTGCCACCAGCAGTGGCCCGGGGAGGTCCACTGAAGCTTTCTTT	CATSSGPGRSTEAFF
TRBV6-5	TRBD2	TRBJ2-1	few	TGTGCCACCGTAGGACTAGCGGGAGGCGTCGGTGAGCAGTTCTTC	CATVGLAGGVGEQFF
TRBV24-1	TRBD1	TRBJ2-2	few	TGTGCCACCTCCCAACCAGGGGGATATGAGGACACCGGGGAGCTGTTTTTT	CATSQPGGYEDTGELFF
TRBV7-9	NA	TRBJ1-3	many	TGTGCCAGCAGACTGGGCGATGGAAACACCATATATTTT	CASRLGDGNTIYF
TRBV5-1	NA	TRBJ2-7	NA	TGCGCCAGCAGCTTGCGGGGGGCCTCTTCCGGGCAGTACTTC	CASSLRGASSGQYF
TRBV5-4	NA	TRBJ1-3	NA	TGTGCCAGCAGGAGAGAGGAGACCATATATTTT	CASRREETIYF
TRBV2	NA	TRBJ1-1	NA	TGTGCCAACCTCGGATACGACACTGAAGCTTTCTTT	CANLGYDTEAFF
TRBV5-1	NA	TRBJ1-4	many	TGCGCCAGCAGCTTGGGGGACATAGAAAAACTGTTTTTT	CASSLGDIEKLFF
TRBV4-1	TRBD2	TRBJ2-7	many	TGCGCCAGCAGCCAAGTCCTCGGGAGGGACTCCTACGAGCAGTACTTC	CASSQVLGRDSYEQYF
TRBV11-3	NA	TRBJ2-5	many	TGTGCCAGCGCCGACGGGGAGACCCAGTACTTC	CASADGETQYF
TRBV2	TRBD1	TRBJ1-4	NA	TGTGCCAGCAGTGGACAGGGGGCGCAGGGAAAACTGTTTTTT	CASSGQGAQGKLFF
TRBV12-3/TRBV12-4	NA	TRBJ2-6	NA	TGTGCCAGCATCCTTGGGTCCAACGTCCTGACTTTC	CASILGSNVLTF
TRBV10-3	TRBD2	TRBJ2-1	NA	TGTGCCATCAGTACCGGGACTAGCGGGAGTTTTGGTGAGCAGTTCTTC	CAISTGTSGSFGEQFF
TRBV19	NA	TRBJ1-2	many	TGTGCCAGTAGCTCGGCCCGGGGTAACTATGGCTACACCTTC	CASSSARGNYGYTF